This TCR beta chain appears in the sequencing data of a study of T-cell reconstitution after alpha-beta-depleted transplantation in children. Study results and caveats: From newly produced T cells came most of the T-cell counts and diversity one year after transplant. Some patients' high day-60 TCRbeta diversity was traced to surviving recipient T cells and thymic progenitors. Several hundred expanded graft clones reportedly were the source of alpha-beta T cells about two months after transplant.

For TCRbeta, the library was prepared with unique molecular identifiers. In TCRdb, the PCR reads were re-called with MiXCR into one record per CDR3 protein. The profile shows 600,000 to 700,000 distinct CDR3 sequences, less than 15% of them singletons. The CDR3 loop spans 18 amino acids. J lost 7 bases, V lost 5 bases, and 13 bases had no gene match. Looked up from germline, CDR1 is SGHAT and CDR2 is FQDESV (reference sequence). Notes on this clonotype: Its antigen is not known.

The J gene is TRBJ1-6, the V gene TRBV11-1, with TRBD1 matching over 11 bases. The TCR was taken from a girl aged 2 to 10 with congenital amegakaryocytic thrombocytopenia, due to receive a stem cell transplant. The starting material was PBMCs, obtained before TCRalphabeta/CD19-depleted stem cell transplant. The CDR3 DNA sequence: TGTGCCAGCAGCCCGATCCGTCCCGGGACAGGGGGGAATTCACCCCTCCACTTT. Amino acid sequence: CASSPIRPGTGGNSPLHF.